The 15 T cell receptor beta chains in this list originate from one sample, sequenced in a study of beta chain features in type 1 diabetes. These receptors have no known antigen. Expressed TCRB transcripts were sequenced because the entire RNA isolate underwent reverse transcription. Sequencing was performed with immunoSEQ multiplex PCR; in TCRdb, only in-frame clones are kept and a portion is missing. This sample carries under 400,000 clones, around 13% of them seen once, and the ten largest clones take around 0.0099%. Study outcomes and limitations: Researchers report that Type 1 diabetes patients had moderately but significantly shorter TCRB CDR3s across all four CD4+ subsets.

The sequenced sample was naive CD4+ T cells from blood. These TCRs come from a woman aged 18-29 years with type 1 diabetes.

This clone has a handful of counts. The J gene is TRBJ1-2, the V gene TRBV11-1, with D unclear. This CDR3 comprises 14 residues. CDR1 is SGHAT, CDR2 FQDESV, per germline (reference sequence). V was shortened by 1 base and J by 2 bases, with 8 bases between the two germline ends. CDR3 nucleotides: TGTGCCAGCAGCTTAGTTGCCGGGAACTATGGCTACACCTTC. Its protein product is CASSLVAGNYGYTF.

As to this clone: This sample includes further DNA sequences coding for the same CDR3. V usage is TRBV18 and J usage is TRBJ1-1; 8 bases are a match to TRBD1. CDR1 is KGHSH, CDR2 LQKENI, per germline. CDR3 length: 14 amino acids. V gave up 4 bases and J gave up 1 base; unmatched junction bases: 2. CDR3 in amino acids: CASSRGQENTEAFF. The CDR3 DNA is TGTGCCAGCTCACGGGGACAGGAGAACACTGAAGCTTTCTTT. Supplemented by reference TRBV18 and TRBJ1-1, the full variable domain reads NAGVMQNPRHLVRRRGQEARLRCSPMKGHSHVYWYRQLPEEGLKFMVYLQKENIIDESGMPKERFSAEFPKEGPSILRIQQVVRGDSAAYFCASSRGQENTEAFFGQGTRLTVV.

This clone was detected once. The V call is TRBV6-6, the J call TRBJ1-2; 7 bases fit TRBD1. CDR1 MNHNY and CDR2 SVGAGI come from the germline V gene (reference sequence). V lost 7 bases, J lost 2 bases, and 10 bases stayed unmatched. This CDR3 region has 15 residues. The CDR3 protein is CASTWTGETNYGYTF. The CDR3 DNA is TGTGCCAGCACCTGGACAGGAGAAACAAACTATGGCTACACCTTC.

This chain links TRBV5-1 with TRBJ1-2; D perhaps matches TRBD1 (6 bases). CDR1 is SGHRS, CDR2 YFSETQ, per germline. The CDR3 runs 15 residues. Between the trimmed V and J ends, which lost 2 bases and 4 bases, there was a span of 15 bases. CDR3 in amino acids: CASSFSGEFSYGYTF. Here the CDR3 DNA reads TGCGCCAGCAGCTTCTCAGGGGAATTTTCCTATGGCTACACCTTC.

The chain carries TRBV19 and TRBJ2-6; D not resolved. Trimming pared 10 bases from V and 2 bases from J, leaving 6 bases between. Germline CDR1 LNHDA, CDR2 SQIVND (reference sequence). This CDR3 has 12 amino acids. CDR3 bases: TGTGCCACTCTCGCTGGGGCCAACGTCCTGACTTTC. Protein sequence: CATLAGANVLTF.

The table lists this clone with a few counts. The V call is TRBV5-1, the J call TRBJ2-3; TRBD1 matches 10 bases. Looked up from germline, CDR1 is SGHRS and CDR2 is YFSETQ. The CDR3 is 14 residues long. Trimming removed 4 bases from V and 6 bases from J; junction bases left unmatched: 5. CDR3 nucleotides: TGCGCCAGCAGCCTAGGGGACAGGGGTGATACGCAGTATTTT. Protein product: CASSLGDRGDTQYF.

About this clone: This CDR3 is also generated by other DNA sequences in the sample. This chain joins TRBV5-1 and TRBJ1-5; 7 bases map to TRBD1. CDR1 is SGHRS, CDR2 YFSETQ, per germline. Germline trimming cut 1 base from V and 0 bases from J; bases unmatched to any gene: 1. The CDR3 extends over 15 amino acids. The CDR3 is CASSLTGDSNQPQHF. The CDR3 DNA sequence: TGCGCCAGCAGCTTGACAGGGGATAGCAATCAGCCCCAGCATTTT.

The chain links TRBV7-2 to TRBJ2-3, with 7 positions matching TRBD2. This CDR3 has 16 amino acids. The junction had 5 bases not matched to a gene; V was cut back by 0 bases and J by 2 bases. The germline V gene encodes CDR1 SGHTA and CDR2 FQGNSA. CDR3 residues: CASSLAGLAVTDTQYF. The CDR3 coding sequence is TGTGCCAGCAGCTTAGCAGGCCTAGCGGTCACAGATACGCAGTATTTT.

The chain uses TRBV5-6 and TRBJ2-5; TRBD2 might be the D (6 bases). Germline loops: CDR1 SGHDT, CDR2 YYEEEE. This CDR3 is 14 amino acids long. V was trimmed by 3 bases and J by 4 bases, leaving 13 bases between them. CDR3 DNA sequence: TGTGCCAGCAGCTCCTCCCTCGGGGGAGAGACCCAGTACTTC. This codes for CASSSSLGGETQYF.

This clone was counted between two and nine times. The chain has TRBV29-1 and TRBJ1-4; a possible D gene is TRBD1 (5 bases). V gave up 7 bases and J gave up 8 bases, with 11 bases separating them. Germline CDR1 is SQVTM and CDR2 is ANQGSEA. This CDR3 comprises 11 residues. The CDR3 sequence: CSATQVEKLFF. CDR3 coding DNA: TGCAGCGCTACACAGGTCGAAAAACTGTTTTTT. Full variable domain (outside the CDR3, taken from reference TRBV29-1 and TRBJ1-4): SAVISQKPSRDICQRGTSLTIQCQVDSQVTMMFWYRQQPGQSLTLIATANQGSEATYESGFVIDKFPISRPNLTFSTLTVSNMSPEDSSIYLCSATQVEKLFFGSGTQLSVL.

This clone was seen a handful of times. V gene TRBV7-2 combines with J gene TRBJ1-1, with D unresolved. Germline assignment: CDR1 SGHTA and CDR2 FQGNSA. Trimming cost V 2 bases and J 1 base, with 20 bases left between them. This CDR3 comprises 18 residues. CDR3 bases: TGTGCCAGCAGCTTATCCAGGCCCGCCAACCCGACGAACACTGAAGCTTTCTTT. Protein: CASSLSRPANPTNTEAFF.

This clone appeared a few times. The chain uses TRBV2 and TRBJ1-2; no definite D call. The V and J ends lost 8 bases and 8 bases respectively, with 18 bases between them. Germline V gives CDR1 SNHLY, CDR2 FYNNEI. This CDR3 has 13 amino acids. CDR3 sequence reads: CASLLQFQRGYTF. CDR3 DNA: TGTGCCAGCCTTCTCCAGTTCCAAAGAGGCTACACCTTC.

This clone was seen more than once but under ten times. The rearrangement links TRBV4-3 to TRBJ1-3; D remains ambiguous. The length of the CDR3 is 16 residues. Between the trimmed V and J ends, which lost 0 bases and 0 bases, there was a span of 9 bases. Germline assignment: CDR1 LGHNA and CDR2 YSLEER. Here the CDR3 DNA reads TGCGCCAGCAGCCAAGAGGTATTCGGCTCTGGAAACACCATATATTTT. It codes for CASSQEVFGSGNTIYF.

This clone appeared a few times. This sequence joins TRBV10-3 and TRBJ2-1; 8 bases align to TRBD2. The CDR3 has 13 amino acids. In germline, CDR1 is ENHRY, CDR2 SYGVKD. Losses at the gene ends were 6 bases for V and 7 bases for J; bases not matched to a gene: 5. CDR3 coding DNA: TGTGCCATCAGGGACCGGGAGGGTAATGAGCAGTTCTTC. It codes for CAIRDREGNEQFF.

This chain connects TRBV29-1 to TRBJ1-2; TRBD1 matches at 7 bases. The CDR3 sequence is 11 residues long. Germline trimming cut 5 bases from V and 7 bases from J; bases unmatched to any gene: 4. Germline assignment: CDR1 SQVTM and CDR2 ANQGSEA. The CDR3 spells CSVLQGSGYTF. The CDR3 coding sequence is TGCAGCGTTCTACAGGGGTCTGGCTACACCTTC. Based on the CDR3 plus reference TRBV29-1 and TRBJ1-2, the full variable domain is SAVISQKPSRDICQRGTSLTIQCQVDSQVTMMFWYRQQPGQSLTLIATANQGSEATYESGFVIDKFPISRPNLTFSTLTVSNMSPEDSSIYLCSVLQGSGYTFGSGTRLTVV.